The subject of this entry is one T cell receptor beta chain. This record belongs to a study of blood T cell repertoires in COVID-19. Study overall: PBMCs, B-cell-depleted T cells, or T cells provided the cDNA or gDNA that made up the material.

The table came from immunoSEQ multiplex PCR; TCRdb's copy has only in-frame clones and leaves some out. The sample has fewer than 90,000 clones, roughly 76% seen once. CDR1 is MDHEN and CDR2 is SYDVKM in the germline V gene. Trimming at V came to 5 bases and at J to 4 bases, leaving 7 bases not matched to a gene. CDR3 length: 15 residues. This receptor was taken from a woman between 50 and 59 years old with acute or convalescent COVID-19. J is TRBJ1-3 and V is TRBV28; 8 nucleotides agree with TRBD1. The sequenced sample consisted of peripheral blood. The CDR3 protein is CASSPVQGAGNTIYF. The CDR3 DNA reads as TGTGCCAGCAGTCCCGTCCAGGGGGCCGGAAACACCATATATTTT.